This T cell receptor beta chain stems from a study of T cell responses to AZD1222 COVID-19 vaccine. Profiling relied on immunoSEQ multiplex PCR, and the TCRdb table lists in-frame clones only, not all of them. The repertoire holds more than 110,000 clones, with 92% as singletons. V dropped 5 bases and J dropped 0 bases, with 11 bases sitting between them. Germline loops: CDR1 SNHLY, CDR2 FYNNEI. The CDR3 runs 16 residues. Concerning this clone: The antigen is undetermined.

Study-level results: Repertoire sampling occurred only after the peak T cell response.

This specimen consisted of peripheral blood, obtained on day 0 of AZD1222 vaccination. The rearrangement uses TRBV2 and TRBJ2-6, with D possibly being TRBD1 (5 bases). This TCR derives from an adult in good health. The CDR3 DNA reads as TGTGCCAGCAGTCGGCAGGGAAGCTCTGGGGCCAACGTCCTGACTTTC. Amino acid sequence: CASSRQGSSGANVLTF.